This T cell receptor beta chain was observed in a study of cytotoxic CD8 clonotypes in ibrutinib-treated CLL. Study information: Response samples were drawn at a median of approximately 11 months of treatment, range 6 to 36. Study-wide findings and caveats: Patients had baseline clonality above age-matched healthy donors, and this clonality moved with circulating CD8+ T-cell counts. Few clonotypes were public, and these shrank or held steady under treatment.

Genomic DNA in an amount of roughly 2 micrograms was extracted from cryopreserved PBMCs and used for the preparation of TCR beta libraries. Produced via immunoSEQ multiplex PCR; TCRdb's table is partial and in-frame only. The data show 150,000 to 200,000 clones, over 75% seen once. The ends were cut back, 6 bases at V and 0 bases at J, with 12 bases in the middle. The V gene's germline CDR1 is SGHVS and CDR2 FQNEAQ. This CDR3 contains 15 residues. In the case of this clone: What it recognizes is unknown.

This sequence was found in a human donor with chronic lymphocytic leukemia. The chain has TRBV7-8 and TRBJ1-3, with D unclear. Sample: PBMCs, taken at disease progression, from a patient treated with ibrutinib. The CDR3 region has the DNA TGTGCCAGCAGGAACAGAGGGTTCTCTGGAAACACCATATATTTT. It is translated as CASRNRGFSGNTIYF. The variable domain in full, completed from reference TRBV7-8 and TRBJ1-3, reads GAGVSQSPRYKVAKRGQDVALRCDPISGHVSLFWYQQALGQGPEFLTYFQNEAQLDKSGLPSDRFFAERPEGSVSTLKIQRTQQEDSAVYLCASRNRGFSGNTIYFGEGSWLTVV.